This TCR beta chain is drawn from a study of T cells in Graves' hyperthyroidism and ophthalmopathy. Study results and limitations: Blood also showed most of the thyroid clonotypes that were expanded above 0.001.

Amplification of TCR beta CDR3 regions was performed using RNA transcripts as template. HTBI primers were employed in a first-round RT-PCR of the TCR CDR3. TCRdb reprocessed the multiplex PCR reads with MiXCR, giving one entry per CDR3 protein. The top ten hold roughly a fifth of the sample, which has 300,000 to 450,000 distinct CDR3 sequences, roughly 15% seen once. Ophthalmopathy cases scored 3 or more on the Clinical Activity Score and 4 or more on NOSPECS grade, with duration below 3 months. Uncontrolled infection, other autoimmune disease, pregnancy or lactation barred patients from enrollment. The authors obtained PBMCs from about 9.5 ml of fresh peripheral blood. Turning to this clonotype: Its specificity is unknown.

Per germline, CDR1 SGDLS and CDR2 YYNGEE. V gave up 4 bases and J gave up 11 bases, with 16 bases separating them. The CDR3 runs 14 residues. The origin of this receptor is a woman in her 30s with Graves' ophthalmopathy. Sequenced input: blood. The rearrangement joins TRBV9 to TRBJ1-6; possible D gene TRBD1, 5 bases. CDR3 in DNA: TGTGCCAGCAGCCCCCAGGGCCTGAGGGCACCCCTCCACTTT. It is translated as CASSPQGLRAPLHF.